This TCR beta chain comes out of a study of early T cells in non-severe SARS-CoV-2 infection. The ends lost 1 base at V and 7 bases at J; junction bases unmatched: 7. CDR3 length: 16 residues. Each single cDNA molecule received a unique molecular identifier. TCRdb analysed the 5' RACE reads with MiXCR anew, one entry per CDR3 protein. The sample yields about 110,000 distinct CDR3 sequences, roughly 13% seen once. Sequences were derived from whole blood, sampled at baseline. The chain recombines TRBV12-3 or TRBV12-4 with TRBJ2-1, with 10 bases fitting TRBD2. The sequence was obtained from an adult who was a healthcare worker with PCR-confirmed SARS-CoV-2 infection or an uninfected control (not recorded which). The CDR3 DNA sequence: TGTGCCAGCAGTTTAGTTCTAGCGGGGGCCCCGAATGAGCAGTTCTTC. It is translated as CASSLVLAGAPNEQFF.